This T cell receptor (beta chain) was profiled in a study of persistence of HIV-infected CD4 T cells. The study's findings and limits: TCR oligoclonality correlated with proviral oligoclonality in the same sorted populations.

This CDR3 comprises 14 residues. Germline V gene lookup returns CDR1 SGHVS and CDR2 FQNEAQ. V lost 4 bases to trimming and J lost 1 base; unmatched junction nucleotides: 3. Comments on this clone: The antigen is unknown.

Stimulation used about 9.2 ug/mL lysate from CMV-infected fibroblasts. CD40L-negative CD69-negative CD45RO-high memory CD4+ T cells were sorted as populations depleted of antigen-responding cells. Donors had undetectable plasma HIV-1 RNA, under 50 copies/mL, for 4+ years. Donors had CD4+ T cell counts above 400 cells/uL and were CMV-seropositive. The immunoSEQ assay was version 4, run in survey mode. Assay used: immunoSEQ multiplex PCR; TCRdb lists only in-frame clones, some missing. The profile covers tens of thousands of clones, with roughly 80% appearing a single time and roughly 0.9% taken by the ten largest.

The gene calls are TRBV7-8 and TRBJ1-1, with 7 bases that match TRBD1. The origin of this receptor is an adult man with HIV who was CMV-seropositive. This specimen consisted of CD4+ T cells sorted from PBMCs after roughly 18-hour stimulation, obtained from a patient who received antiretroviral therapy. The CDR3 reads CASSSTGPNTEAFF. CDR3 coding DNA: TGTGCCAGCAGCTCGACAGGGCCGAACACTGAAGCTTTCTTT.